In its sample, the clone carrying this T cell receptor beta chain was seen many times. Its antigen is still unknown. CD25-based Treg depletion was applied to purified naive CD4+ T cells. CDR1 is GTSNPN and CDR2 is SVGIG in the germline V gene (reference sequence). The CDR3 is 15 residues long. V was trimmed by 4 bases and J by 3 bases, leaving 19 bases between them. After constant-region reverse-primer amplification, full-length variable regions underwent semi-nested PCR with Nested Universal Primer A. TCRdb fed the 5' RACE reads into MiXCR, producing one record per CDR3 protein. The sample consists of 13,000 or so distinct CDR3 sequences, 20% to 30% of them appearing once. Broader study findings: Tumor Treg TCRs overlapped most with tumor naive CD4+ cells.

The chain joins TRBV30 to TRBJ2-7; perhaps TRBD1 as D (6 bases). Sequenced material: naive CD4+ T cells sorted from blood. Subset here: naive CD4+ T cells, CD4+CD45RA+CD25-. The receptor was isolated from a female donor with breast cancer. The CDR3 protein is CAWTRTDSSGYEQYF. In DNA form, the CDR3 reads TGTGCCTGGACCCGGACGGACAGCTCGGGCTACGAGCAGTACTTC.